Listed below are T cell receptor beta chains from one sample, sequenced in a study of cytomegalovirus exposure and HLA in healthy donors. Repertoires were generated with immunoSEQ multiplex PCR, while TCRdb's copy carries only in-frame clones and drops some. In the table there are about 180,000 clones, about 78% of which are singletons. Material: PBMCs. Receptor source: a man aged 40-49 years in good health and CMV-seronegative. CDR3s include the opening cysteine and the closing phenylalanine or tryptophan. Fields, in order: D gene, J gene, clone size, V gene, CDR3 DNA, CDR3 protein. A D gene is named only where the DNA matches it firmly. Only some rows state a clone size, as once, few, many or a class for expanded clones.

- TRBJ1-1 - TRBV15 TGTGCCACCAGCACCCCCGGGAGGGCGGGGAACACTGAAGCTTTCTTT CATSTPGRAGNTEAFF
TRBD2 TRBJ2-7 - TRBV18 TGTGCCAGCTCACCGAATAGCGGGAGGGCCTACGAGCAGTACTTC CASSPNSGRAYEQYF
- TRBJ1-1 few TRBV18 TGTGCCAGCTCGGCGGATCTGAACACTGAAGCTTTCTTT CASSADLNTEAFF
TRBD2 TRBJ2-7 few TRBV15 TGTGCCACCAGCAGAGATACTAGCGGGAGCTACGAGCAGTACTTC CATSRDTSGSYEQYF
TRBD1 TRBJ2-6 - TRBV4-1 TGCGCCAGCAGCCAAGAGCCGGGACAGGGGGCCGGTCGGTCTGGGGCCAACGTCCTGACTTTC CASSQEPGQGAGRSGANVLTF
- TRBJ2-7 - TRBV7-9 TGTTCCAGCAGCTTAACGGGGGACGAGCAGTACTTC CSSSLTGDEQYF
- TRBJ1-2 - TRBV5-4 TGTGCCAGCAGCTTAACGGGTGTTTATGGCTACACCTTC CASSLTGVYGYTF
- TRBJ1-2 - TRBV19 TGTGCCAGTAGTTACTATAAGGCGACCTATGGCTACACCTTC CASSYYKATYGYTF
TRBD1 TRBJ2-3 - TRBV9 TGTGCCAGCAGCCCCGACAGGGGAATGGGTACGCAGTATTTT CASSPDRGMGTQYF
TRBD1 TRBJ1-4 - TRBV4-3 TGCGCCAGCAGCCAAGATAGAGGGACAGGCGTAACTGAAAAACTGTTTTTT CASSQDRGTGVTEKLFF
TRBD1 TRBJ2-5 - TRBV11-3 TGTGCCAGCAGCCCCTCGGGACAGGGCCTCTCCCAAGAGACCCAGTACTTC CASSPSGQGLSQETQYF
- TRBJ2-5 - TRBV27 TGTGCCAGCAGTCCCGGAGGGGAGACCCAGTACTTC CASSPGGETQYF
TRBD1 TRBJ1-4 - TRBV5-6 TGTGCCAGCAGCTGGGGACAGAGCTATGAAAAACTGTTTTTT CASSWGQSYEKLFF
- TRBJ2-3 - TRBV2 TGTGCCAGCAGTGTCTCGAACGGAGATACGCAGTATTTT CASSVSNGDTQYF
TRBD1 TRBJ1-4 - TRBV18 TGTGCCAGCTCACCACCAGGGACAGCTTCGAGGAGTGAAAAACTGTTTTTT CASSPPGTASRSEKLFF
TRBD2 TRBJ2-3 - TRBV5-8 TGTGCCAGCAGCTTGGGGCAGGGAGGGGATACGCAGTATTTT CASSLGQGGDTQYF
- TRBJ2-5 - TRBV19 TGTGCCAGTAGTATCGGCGGAGTTTACCAAGAGACCCAGTACTTC CASSIGGVYQETQYF
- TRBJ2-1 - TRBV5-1 TGCGCCAGTGCGCCAATGAATAGCTACAATGAGCAGTTCTTC CASAPMNSYNEQFF
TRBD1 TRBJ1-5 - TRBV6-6 TGTGCCAGTCAATGGGACAGGCGAGGTCAGCCCCAGCATTTT CASQWDRRGQPQHF
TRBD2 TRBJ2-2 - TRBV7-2 TGTGCCAGCGCAAGTTTCGGACTAGCCGCGAACACCGGGGAGCTGTTTTTT CASASFGLAANTGELFF
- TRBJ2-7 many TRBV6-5 TGTGCCAGCAGTTACTCTGGGCAGGCGTCCTACGAGCAGTACTTC CASSYSGQASYEQYF
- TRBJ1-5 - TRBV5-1 TGCGCCAGCAGCTTGGACCCGGGAGGGGGTCAGCCCCAGCATTTT CASSLDPGGGQPQHF
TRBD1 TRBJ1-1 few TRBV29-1 TGCAGCGTTACGGGCAGGGGGCAGGTCACTGAAGCTTTCTTT CSVTGRGQVTEAFF
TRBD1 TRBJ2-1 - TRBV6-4 TGTGCCAGCAGTGGACAGGGGGGCCCCTACAATGAGCAGTTCTTC CASSGQGGPYNEQFF
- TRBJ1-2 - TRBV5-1 TGCGCCAGCAGCTTGGCCGGGAACGCAGGCTACACCTTC CASSLAGNAGYTF
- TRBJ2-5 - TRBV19 TGTGCCAGTAGTACAACAGGGACAAAGACCCAGTACTTC CASSTTGTKTQYF
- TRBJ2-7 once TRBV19 TGTGCCAGTAGAGGGACGGCGGGACGCTCCTACGAGCAGTACTTC CASRGTAGRSYEQYF
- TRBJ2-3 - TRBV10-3 TGTGCCATCAGTGAGTCGGCGGGACGCACAGATACGCAGTATTTT CAISESAGRTDTQYF
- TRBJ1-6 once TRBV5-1 TGCGCCAGCAGCTTGGGGGGCAATTCACCCCTCCACTTT CASSLGGNSPLHF
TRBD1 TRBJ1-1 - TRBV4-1 TGCGCCAGCAGCCAAGTTCTCCTTGGACAGGTGAACACTGAAGCTTTCTTT CASSQVLLGQVNTEAFF
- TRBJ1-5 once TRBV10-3 TGTGCCATCAGTGAGTCCCAGCGGATGCAGCCCCAGCATTTT CAISESQRMQPQHF
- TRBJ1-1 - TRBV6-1 TGTGCCAGCAGTCGTGGGCGTGAAGCTTTCTTT CASSRGREAFF
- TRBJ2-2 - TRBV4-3 TGCGCCAGCAGCCAAGATACGGCGAACACCGGGGAGCTGTTTTTT CASSQDTANTGELFF
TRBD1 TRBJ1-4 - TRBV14 TGTGCCAGCAGCTCCTTGAGGGACAGGGGGAGGGTTGGCGAAAAACTGTTTTTT CASSSLRDRGRVGEKLFF
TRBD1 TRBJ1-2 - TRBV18 TGTGCCAGCTCACCAAGAACAGGGGGCGACAACTATGGCTACACCTTC CASSPRTGGDNYGYTF
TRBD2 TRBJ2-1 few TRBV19 TGTGCCAGTAGTTCGACTAGCGGAGCATACAATGAGCAGTTCTTC CASSSTSGAYNEQFF
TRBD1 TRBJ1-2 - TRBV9 TGTGCCAGCAGCGTAGCTACGACAGGGGCCGATGGCTACACCTTC CASSVATTGADGYTF
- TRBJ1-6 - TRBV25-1 TGTGCCAGCAGTGAAGTAAGACCCGGGGGTAATTCACCCCTCCACTTT CASSEVRPGGNSPLHF